These 28 T cell receptor beta chains were all obtained from the same sample, sequenced in a study of blood T cell repertoires in COVID-19. The data were produced by immunoSEQ multiplex PCR, yet TCRdb's version contains in-frame clones alone and is incomplete. The sample includes about 210,000 clones, approximately 80% seen only once; the top ten take approximately 9%. The material sequenced was PBMCs or T cells enriched from blood (not recorded which). All receptors come from a woman between 50 and 59 years old with acute COVID-19.

The V and J genes are TRBV19 and TRBJ2-1, with D possibly being TRBD2 (6 bases). Looked up from germline, CDR1 is LNHDA and CDR2 is SQIVND (reference sequence). This CDR3 is 13 amino acids long. V was clipped by 4 bases and J by 5 bases, with 9 bases between them. The CDR3: CASSTTSNNEQFF. The CDR3 DNA reads TGTGCCAGTAGTACGACTAGTAACAATGAGCAGTTCTTC.

The chain employs TRBV7-2 and TRBJ2-3, with 7 positions matching TRBD2. J was trimmed by 0 bases and V by 7 bases; bases with no gene match: 4. CDR3 length: 14 amino acids. Germline lookup yields CDR1 SGHTA and CDR2 FQGNSA. The CDR3 is CASTVGGSTDTQYF. The CDR3 DNA follows: TGTGCCAGCACCGTGGGGGGGAGCACAGATACGCAGTATTTT.

The rearrangement links TRBV28 to TRBJ2-2; 7 bases match TRBD1. Per germline, CDR1 MDHEN and CDR2 SYDVKM. This CDR3 contains 18 residues. Unmatched junction bases numbered 16, after V lost 3 bases and J lost 6 bases. The CDR3 region has the DNA TGTGCCAGCAGTTTCTCAAGACGACAGGGCATCTTAGCCGGGGAGCTGTTTTTT. This codes for CASSFSRRQGILAGELFF.

The genes are TRBV5-1 and TRBJ2-7, with D hard to call. V shed 2 bases and J shed 7 bases, with 16 bases lying between them. CDR1 is SGHRS, CDR2 YFSETQ, per germline. This CDR3 is built from 14 residues. CDR3 sequence (DNA): TGCGCCAGCAGCTTCGGAGCAGTGCTGGAGGAGCAGTACTTC. Translating it yields CASSFGAVLEEQYF.

The chain is built from TRBV10-3 and TRBJ2-5; D is possibly TRBD1 (6 bases). Trimming pared 5 bases from V and 5 bases from J, leaving 12 bases between. The CDR3 is 13 residues long. CDR1 and CDR2 from the germline V gene are ENHRY and SYGVKD. The CDR3 region is CAISSGASETQYF. Written as DNA, the CDR3 is TGTGCCATCAGTTCAGGGGCCAGTGAGACCCAGTACTTC.

The V gene is TRBV5-1, the J gene TRBJ1-1, with no clear D. Germline values: CDR1 SGHRS, CDR2 YFSETQ. V was cut by 6 bases and J by 1 base, with 10 bases left in between. This CDR3 is 13 amino acids long. CDR3 region: CASTNNPNTEAFF. The DNA for the CDR3 is TGCGCCAGCACGAACAACCCGAACACTGAAGCTTTCTTT.

The chain has TRBV5-5 and TRBJ1-6; D call uncertain. CDR1 and CDR2 (germline): SGHKS, YYEKEE (reference sequence). V dropped 2 bases and J dropped 10 bases, with 7 bases sitting between them. The CDR3 is made up of 12 amino acids. The CDR3: CASSLWESPLHF. The CDR3, as DNA: TGTGCCAGCAGCTTATGGGAGTCACCCCTCCACTTT.

This sequence joins TRBV19 and TRBJ1-5, with D unresolved. CDR1 LNHDA and CDR2 SQIVND come from the germline V gene (reference sequence). The CDR3 has 14 amino acids. Trimming stripped 5 bases from V and 0 bases from J, with 8 bases between. The CDR3 loop is CASSSQISNQPQHF. The CDR3 DNA reads as TGTGCCAGTAGTTCCCAGATTAGCAATCAGCCCCAGCATTTT.

This clone was detected only a few times. Other DNA sequences of this sample code for an identical CDR3. J is TRBJ1-3 and V is TRBV10-3, with TRBD1 identical over 7 bases. The CDR3 covers 14 residues. Looked up from germline, CDR1 is ENHRY and CDR2 is SYGVKD. V lost 5 bases and J lost 4; bases outside the gene matches: 5. The CDR3 spells CAISPQGSGNTIYF. CDR3 nucleotide sequence: TGTGCCATCAGTCCACAGGGGTCAGGAAACACCATATATTTT.

The J gene is TRBJ2-7, the V gene TRBV3-1 (or the pseudogene TRBV3-2); no clear D gene. Germline V gives CDR1 LGHDT, CDR2 YNNKEL (reference sequence). The CDR3 loop spans 12 amino acids. V lost 7 bases, J lost 3 bases, and 10 bases lay in between. The CDR3 DNA reads TGTGCCAGCAACCCGAGGAGCTACGAGCAGTACTTC. Its protein product is CASNPRSYEQYF.

V gene TRBV5-1 combines with J gene TRBJ2-1; D may be TRBD1 (6 bases). In germline, CDR1 is SGHRS, CDR2 YFSETQ. Trimming removed 1 base from V and 0 bases from J, with 11 bases in between. CDR3 length: 16 residues. This CDR3 is CASSLMQGSSYNEQFF. CDR3 in DNA: TGCGCCAGCAGCTTGATGCAGGGGAGCTCCTACAATGAGCAGTTCTTC.

The chain links TRBV30 to TRBJ2-7; D perhaps matches TRBD1 (6 bases). CDR1 is GTSNPN, CDR2 SVGIG, per germline (reference sequence). Deletions cut 3 bases from V and 7 bases from J, with 16 bases between. CDR3 length: 13 residues. This CDR3 is CAWRGYRVGEQYF. The CDR3 coding sequence is TGTGCCTGGAGGGGGTACAGGGTAGGTGAGCAGTACTTC.

In this sample, this clone turned up many times. V usage is TRBV11-1 and J usage is TRBJ2-7; D not resolved. This CDR3 is built from 15 residues. Germline V gene sequence: CDR1 SGHAT, CDR2 FQDESV (reference sequence). V lost 1 base and J lost 5, with 15 bases in between. CDR3 bases: TGTGCCAGCAGCTTAGAACGACTCAGACGGGACGAGCAGTACTTC. Protein sequence: CASSLERLRRDEQYF.

The V call is TRBV25-1, the J call TRBJ2-7; TRBD1 might be the D (5 bases). Between the trimmed V and J ends, which lost 1 base and 4 bases, there was a span of 11 bases. Germline assignment: CDR1 MGHDK and CDR2 SYGVNS. The CDR3 runs 14 residues. In DNA form, the CDR3 reads TGTGCCAGCAGTGAATTCAGGGTCCCATACGAGCAGTACTTC. It is translated as CASSEFRVPYEQYF.

This clone was counted many times. The chain combines TRBV7-2 with TRBJ2-5; D unclear. Trimming took 7 bases from V and 2 from J, leaving 14 bases between them. The CDR3 loop spans 14 amino acids. CDR1 SGHTA and CDR2 FQGNSA come from the germline V gene. CDR3 region: CASTKIDGQETQYF. The CDR3 DNA reads TGTGCCAGCACTAAAATTGACGGGCAAGAGACCCAGTACTTC.

This chain uses TRBV15 with TRBJ1-1; 9 bases are a match to TRBD1. Per the germline V gene, CDR1 is LNHNV and CDR2 is YYDKDF (reference sequence). This CDR3 contains 16 residues. J gave up 6 bases and V 5 bases, and 13 bases lay outside the gene matches. Here the CDR3 reads CATSEPGQGIIAEAFF. Here the CDR3 DNA reads TGTGCCACCAGCGAGCCGGGACAGGGAATTATCGCTGAAGCTTTCTTT.

The chain links TRBV5-1 to TRBJ1-6, with 7 nucleotides matching TRBD1. The CDR3 runs to 16 residues. Per the germline V gene, CDR1 is SGHRS and CDR2 is YFSETQ. V shed 4 bases, J shed 4 bases, and the junction held 8 bases outside the gene matches. CDR3 residues: CASSPGTVGYNSPLHF. DNA for the CDR3: TGCGCCAGCAGCCCTGGGACAGTTGGATATAATTCACCCCTCCACTTT.

This chain links TRBV6-6 with TRBJ2-2; no clear D gene. The CDR3 loop spans 15 amino acids. Per germline, CDR1 MNHNY and CDR2 SVGAGI (reference sequence). The V end was cut by 2 bases, the J end by 4 bases, with 11 bases between. The CDR3 coding sequence is TGTGCCAGCAGTTACCGCACTTCATCCACCGGGGAGCTGTTTTTT. Its translation is CASSYRTSSTGELFF.

The chain has TRBV7-2 and TRBJ1-6, with D hard to call. This CDR3 contains 15 residues. V lost 4 bases and J 9 bases, leaving 16 bases between the germline ends. Germline V CDR1 and CDR2: SGHTA, FQGNSA. CDR3 sequence (DNA): TGTGCCAGCAGCTGGCGGGGTGGTGGAAGTTCACCCCTCCACTTT. It encodes CASSWRGGGSSPLHF.

V gene TRBV28 combines with J gene TRBJ2-7, with 7 bases that match TRBD1. V shed 3 bases, J shed 3 bases, and the junction held 5 bases outside the gene matches. The CDR3 runs 14 residues. Per germline, CDR1 MDHEN and CDR2 SYDVKM. CDR3 DNA: TGTGCCAGCAGTTTGTGGACAGGAGACTACGAGCAGTACTTC. The encoded protein is CASSLWTGDYEQYF.

J is TRBJ2-5 and V is TRBV18, with 7 positions matching TRBD1. Germline V CDR1 and CDR2: KGHSH, LQKENI. V shed 3 bases, J shed 4 bases, and the junction held 5 bases outside the gene matches. The CDR3 is 14 amino acids. CDR3 nucleotides: TGTGCCAGCTCACCCCACCAGGGGGTAGAGACCCAGTACTTC. Translated, it gives CASSPHQGVETQYF.

A few counts support this clone. The J gene is TRBJ2-7, the V gene TRBV11-2, with TRBD1 matching 8 bases. Trimming removed 0 bases from V and 4 bases from J; junction bases left unmatched: 5. This CDR3 is 15 amino acids long. Per the germline V gene, CDR1 is SGHAT and CDR2 is FQNNGV. The CDR3: CASSLEAGGVYEQYF. CDR3 in DNA: TGTGCCAGCAGCTTAGAAGCAGGGGGCGTGTACGAGCAGTACTTC.

The chain joins TRBV7-2 to TRBJ2-1; 7 bases align to TRBD2. Germline V gives CDR1 SGHTA, CDR2 FQGNSA. This CDR3 comprises 16 residues. The V gene end was trimmed by 1 base and the J gene end by 9 bases; junction bases not matched to a gene: 12. The CDR3 protein is CASSLVGRALGGEQFF. The CDR3 DNA reads TGTGCCAGCAGCTTAGTTGGGAGGGCCTTGGGAGGTGAGCAGTTCTTC. The entire variable domain, with the rest obtained from reference TRBV7-2 and TRBJ2-1, is as follows: GAGVSQSPSNKVTEKGKDVELRCDPISGHTALYWYRQSLGQGLEFLIYFQGNSAPDKSGLPSDRFSAERTGGSVSTLTIQRTQQEDSAVYLCASSLVGRALGGEQFFGPGTRLTVL.

The chain carries TRBV5-1 and TRBJ1-5, with no clear D. CDR3 length: 15 amino acids. V was cut by 0 bases and J by 3 bases, with 10 bases left in between. CDR1 and CDR2 (germline): SGHRS, YFSETQ. The CDR3 protein is CASSLESAANQPQHF. CDR3 DNA sequence: TGCGCCAGCAGCTTGGAGTCAGCGGCCAATCAGCCCCAGCATTTT.

V and J are TRBV29-1 and TRBJ2-3; 13 bases are shared with TRBD2. The CDR3 spans 16 residues. With V trimmed by 4 bases and J by 4 bases, 8 bases remained unmatched. In germline, CDR1 is SQVTM, CDR2 ANQGSEA. The CDR3 is CSVVRTSGSMADTQYF. The CDR3 region has the DNA TGCAGCGTTGTCCGGACTAGCGGGAGTATGGCAGATACGCAGTATTTT.

The rearrangement uses TRBV10-3 and TRBJ1-6, with 8 positions matching TRBD1. The trim removed 10 bases at V and 6 bases at J, leaving 8 bases unmatched. The CDR3 is 14 amino acids. The germline V gene encodes CDR1 ENHRY and CDR2 SYGVKD. The CDR3 loop reads CANRGDRGNSPLHF. DNA for the CDR3: TGTGCCAACAGGGGTGACAGGGGTAATTCACCCCTCCACTTT.

This clone appeared a single time. The chain has TRBV5-1 and TRBJ2-1; 12 bases line up with TRBD2. The J segment lost 3 bases and the V segment lost 0 bases, leaving 4 bases of the junction unmatched. The CDR3 covers 17 residues. Germline lookup yields CDR1 SGHRS and CDR2 YFSETQ. The CDR3 DNA follows: TGCGCCAGCAGCTTGGGCTTACTAGCGGGAGGCTACAATGAGCAGTTCTTC. This codes for CASSLGLLAGGYNEQFF.

This sequence joins TRBV7-2 and TRBJ2-7; 16 bases are shared with TRBD2. The CDR3 runs 16 residues. Trimming removed 5 bases from V and 2 bases from J; junction bases left unmatched: 3. CDR1 is SGHTA and CDR2 is FQGNSA in the germline V gene. CDR3 sequence reads: CASSVGTSGGAYEQYF. Written as DNA, the CDR3 is TGTGCCAGCAGCGTAGGGACTAGCGGGGGGGCCTACGAGCAGTACTTC.